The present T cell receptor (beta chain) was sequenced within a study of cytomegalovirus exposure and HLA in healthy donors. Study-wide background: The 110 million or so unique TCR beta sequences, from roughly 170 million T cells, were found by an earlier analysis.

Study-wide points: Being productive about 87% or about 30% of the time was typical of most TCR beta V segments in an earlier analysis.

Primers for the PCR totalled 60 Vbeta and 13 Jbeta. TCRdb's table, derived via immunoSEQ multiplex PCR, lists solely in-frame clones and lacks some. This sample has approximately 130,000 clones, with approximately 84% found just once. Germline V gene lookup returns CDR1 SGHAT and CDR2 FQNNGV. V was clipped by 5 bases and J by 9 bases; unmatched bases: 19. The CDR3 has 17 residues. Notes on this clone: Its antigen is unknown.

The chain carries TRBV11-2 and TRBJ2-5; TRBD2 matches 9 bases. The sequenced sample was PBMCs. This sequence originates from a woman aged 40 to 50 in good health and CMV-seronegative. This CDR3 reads CASSLRGGGGGLWAQYF. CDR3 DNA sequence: TGTGCCAGCAGCCTTAGGGGCGGGGGGGGCGGTCTGTGGGCCCAGTACTTC.